One and the same sample provided the 12 T cell receptor beta chains below, sequenced in a study of identical twins (dated by TCRdb to 2016 to 2018). The library was generated by 5' RACE. TCRdb shows the sequencer as Illumina HiSeq 2000. The public sequencing data were trimmed at Q25 with fastp and processed into clonotypes with MiXCR by TCRdb, which kept only in-frame beta chains. Rows matching on CDR3 protein sequence are summarized as one entry with the most common DNA and genes. In this sample the table shows about 200,000 distinct CDR3 sequences, roughly a tenth of which occur a single time. Approximately 5.1% of the sample comes from the top ten. The specimen sequenced was memory (CD45RO+) T cells sorted from blood. Sample cell subset or site, as interpreted from the label and publication: CD45RO+ enriched T cells. The receptors stem from a woman aged 18-29 years in good health.

This clonotype turned up a few times. The chain employs TRBV6-5 and TRBJ1-6, with D tentatively TRBD1 (5 bases). This CDR3 has 12 amino acids. Trimming took off 7 bases at V and 12 bases at J, with 13 bases between the two ends. Germline-derived CDR1 and CDR2 are MNHEY and SVGAGI. The CDR3 region is CASMGQGIPLHF. DNA for the CDR3: TGTGCCAGCATGGGGCAGGGCATACCCCTCCACTTT.

This clonotype has more than one count but fewer than ten. The chain joins TRBV3-1 to TRBJ1-5; D gene uncertain. Germline CDR1 LGHDT, CDR2 YNNKEL (reference sequence). V shed 0 bases and J shed 6 bases, with 6 bases lying between them. This CDR3 is 13 amino acids long. The CDR3 loop is CASSQDLTQPQHF. CDR3 coding DNA: TGTGCCAGCAGCCAAGATCTCACTCAGCCCCAGCATTTT.

The chain joins TRBV18 to TRBJ1-2, with no clear D. The CDR3 sequence is 16 residues long. Germline V gene sequence: CDR1 KGHSH, CDR2 LQKENI. The ends were cut back, 5 bases at V and 3 bases at J, with 19 bases in the middle. The CDR3 region is CASSRALLEVDYGYTF. The CDR3 coding sequence is TGTGCCAGCTCAAGGGCCCTCCTCGAGGTGGACTATGGCTACACCTTC.

The rearrangement joins TRBV11-2 to TRBJ1-2; D is perhaps TRBD1 (5 bases). The CDR3 totals 14 residues. V lost 0 bases and J 8 bases, leaving 13 bases between the germline ends. In germline, CDR1 is SGHAT, CDR2 FQNNGV. The CDR3 bases are TGTGCCAGCAGCTTAGATCCGAGGACACGGGGCTACACCTTC. It translates to CASSLDPRTRGYTF.

V gene TRBV20-1 combines with J gene TRBJ2-3; perhaps TRBD1 as D (5 bases). The CDR3 loop spans 11 amino acids. CDR1 is DFQATT, CDR2 SNEGSKA, per germline (reference sequence). Trimming removed 5 bases at V and 14 bases at J, with 17 bases between. CDR3 DNA sequence: TGCAGTGCTGGGGCACTCCCTCGTCTGTATTTT. Protein sequence: CSAGALPRLYF.

The chain employs TRBV7-2 and TRBJ2-5; perhaps D is TRBD1 or TRBD2 (5 bases each). V lost 1 base and J lost 4, with 10 bases in between. CDR3 length: 14 residues. Germline lookup yields CDR1 SGHTA and CDR2 FQGNSA. This CDR3 is CASSLGAGRETQYF. The CDR3 region has the DNA TGTGCCAGCAGCTTAGGGGCAGGGAGAGAGACCCAGTACTTC.

This clonotype occurred a few times. The chain has TRBV5-1 and TRBJ1-1, with TRBD1 identical over 8 bases. The CDR3 spans 15 residues. The germline V gene has CDR1 SGHRS and CDR2 YFSETQ. V lost 4 bases, J lost 1 base, and 6 bases stayed unmatched. The CDR3 nucleotides are TGCGCCAGCAGCACCGACAGGGGAGGGAACACTGAAGCTTTCTTT. It is translated as CASSTDRGGNTEAFF.

This CDR3 reads CASSLVQRSTDTQYF. CDR3 sequence (DNA): TGTGCCAGCAGCTTAGTCCAGAGAAGCACAGATACGCAGTATTTT. The chain is built from TRBV7-2 and TRBJ2-3, with unresolved D. Germline assignment: CDR1 SGHTA and CDR2 FQGNSA. The V end lost 1 base, the J end lost 0 bases, and 8 bases lay between the germline ends. The CDR3 is 15 residues long.

This clonotype was seen more than once but under ten times. V and J are TRBV27 and TRBJ2-1; TRBD2 might be the D (6 bases). This CDR3 spans 15 amino acids. Germline CDR1 reads MNHEY; CDR2 reads SMNVEV (reference sequence). V was trimmed by 3 bases and J by 1 base, leaving 10 bases between them. The chain's CDR3 is CASSFGGLSYNEQFF. CDR3 nucleotide sequence: TGTGCCAGCAGTTTTGGGGGACTTTCCTACAATGAGCAGTTCTTC.

The J gene is TRBJ1-2, the V gene TRBV10-1; no firm D call. Germline CDR1 reads WNHNN; CDR2 reads SYGVQD (reference sequence). This CDR3 contains 13 residues. V dropped 2 bases and J dropped 5 bases, with 9 bases sitting between them. The CDR3 DNA sequence: TGCGCCAGCAGTGAGAGTCCCTCTTATGGCTACACCTTC. This translates into CASSESPSYGYTF.

This chain connects TRBV6-2 or TRBV6-3 to TRBJ2-3; D unclear. The CDR3 loop spans 13 amino acids. Germline CDR1 reads MNHEY; CDR2 reads SVGEGT. V lost 4 bases and J 6 bases, leaving 11 bases between the germline ends. DNA of the CDR3: TGTGCCAGCAGTTCCATGGTCGAGGATACGCAGTATTTT. This gives the protein CASSSMVEDTQYF.

This clonotype was seen a handful of times. The gene calls are TRBV9 and TRBJ2-7; weak D call: TRBD1 (6 bases). The CDR3 extends over 16 amino acids. Germline V lookup: CDR1 SGDLS, CDR2 YYNGEE. Trimming cost V 0 bases and J 4 bases, with 17 bases left between them. The CDR3 here is CASSVGPGASAYEQYF. In DNA form, the CDR3 reads TGTGCCAGCAGCGTAGGTCCAGGGGCCTCGGCTTACGAGCAGTACTTC.